The source of this TCR beta chain is a study of blood T cell repertoires in COVID-19. Looking at the study overall: Italy, Spain and the United States were the sources of the convalescent and acute COVID-19 samples. PBMCs, B-cell-depleted T cells, or T cells were the source of the cDNA or gDNA that made up the material.

Study processing details: How many nucleated cells were present was estimated from reference gene primer amplification. Here immunoSEQ multiplex PCR was the method, and the copy in TCRdb shows in-frame clones only, minus some. V and J calls and clone size follow that table, whereas D and trimming were derived from the DNA. This table holds 200,000 to 300,000 clones, over 85% found once. The material sequenced was PBMCs or T cells enriched from blood (not recorded which). The TCR originated in a woman aged 30 to 39 with acute COVID-19.

The CDR3 loop is CASSPGRGGNQPQHF. The CDR3 DNA reads as TGTGCCAGCTCACCCGGCAGGGGTGGCAATCAGCCCCAGCATTTT. The V call is TRBV18, the J call TRBJ1-5; perhaps TRBD1 as D (6 bases). The CDR3 is 15 residues long. Trimming stripped 3 bases from V and 2 bases from J, with 11 bases between. Per the germline V gene, CDR1 is KGHSH and CDR2 is LQKENI.